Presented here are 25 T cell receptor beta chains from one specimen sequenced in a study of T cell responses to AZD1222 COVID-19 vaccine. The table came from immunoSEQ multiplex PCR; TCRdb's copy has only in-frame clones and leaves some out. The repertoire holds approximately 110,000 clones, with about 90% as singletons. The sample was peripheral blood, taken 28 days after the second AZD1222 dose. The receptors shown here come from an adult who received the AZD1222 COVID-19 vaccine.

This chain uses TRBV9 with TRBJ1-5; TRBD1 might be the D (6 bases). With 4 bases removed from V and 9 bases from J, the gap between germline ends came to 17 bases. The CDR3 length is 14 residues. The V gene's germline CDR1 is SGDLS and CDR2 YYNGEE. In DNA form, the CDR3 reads TGTGCCAGCAGCCCTCTAGGGGGGAGAGGGCCCCAGCATTTT. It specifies CASSPLGGRGPQHF.

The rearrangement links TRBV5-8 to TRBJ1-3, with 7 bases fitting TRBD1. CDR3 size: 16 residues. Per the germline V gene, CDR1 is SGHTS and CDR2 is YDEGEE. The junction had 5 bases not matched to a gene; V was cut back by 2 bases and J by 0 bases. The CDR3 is CASSFKDRSSGNTIYF. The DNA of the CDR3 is TGTGCCAGCAGCTTCAAGGACAGGAGCTCTGGAAACACCATATATTTT.

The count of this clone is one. In DNA, the CDR3 is TGTGCCAGCTCACCGCGGCTAGCGGACCAAGAGACCCAGTACTTC. This translates into CASSPRLADQETQYF. The chain combines TRBV18 with TRBJ2-5; 7 bases are a match to TRBD2. Germline CDR1 is KGHSH and CDR2 is LQKENI. The CDR3 consists of 15 residues. The junction had 4 bases not matched to a gene; V was cut back by 3 bases and J by 0 bases.

In DNA, the CDR3 is TGTGCCAGCAGTGCTACGGACGGAGCAACTAATGAAAAACTGTTTTTT. Translated, it gives CASSATDGATNEKLFF. The J gene is TRBJ1-4, the V gene TRBV6-1; no definite D call. Trimming took 4 bases from V and 0 from J, leaving 12 bases between them. CDR1 MNHNS and CDR2 SASEGT come from the germline V gene. This CDR3 is built from 16 residues.

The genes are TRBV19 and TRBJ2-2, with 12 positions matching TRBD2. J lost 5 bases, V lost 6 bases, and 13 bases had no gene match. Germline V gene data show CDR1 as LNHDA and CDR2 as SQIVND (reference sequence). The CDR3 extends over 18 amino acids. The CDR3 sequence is CASSSPSGRAMGTGELFF. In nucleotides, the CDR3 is TGTGCCAGTAGCTCTCCTAGCGGGAGGGCCATGGGTACCGGGGAGCTGTTTTTT.

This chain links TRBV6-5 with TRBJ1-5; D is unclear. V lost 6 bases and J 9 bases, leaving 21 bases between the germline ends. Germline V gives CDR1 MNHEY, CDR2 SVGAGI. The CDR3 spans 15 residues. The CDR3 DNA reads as TGTGCCAGCAGAAGGACCGCCGAGGACGACCGGCCCCAGCATTTT. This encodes CASRRTAEDDRPQHF.

The chain's CDR3 is CASISQVSAGEQFF. The CDR3 nucleotides are TGTGCCAGTATTTCACAGGTTTCGGCGGGTGAGCAGTTCTTC. The chain combines TRBV7-9 with TRBJ2-1; either TRBD1 or TRBD2 may fit D (5 bases each). V lost 9 bases and J lost 9, with 21 bases in between. The CDR3 consists of 14 residues. Germline values: CDR1 SEHNR, CDR2 FQNEAQ (reference sequence).

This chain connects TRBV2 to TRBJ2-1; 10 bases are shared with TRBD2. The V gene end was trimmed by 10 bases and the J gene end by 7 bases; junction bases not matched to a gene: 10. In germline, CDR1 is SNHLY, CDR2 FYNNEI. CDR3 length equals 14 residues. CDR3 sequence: CAIRLAGYQNEQFF. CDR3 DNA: TGTGCCATAAGACTAGCGGGTTATCAGAATGAGCAGTTCTTC.

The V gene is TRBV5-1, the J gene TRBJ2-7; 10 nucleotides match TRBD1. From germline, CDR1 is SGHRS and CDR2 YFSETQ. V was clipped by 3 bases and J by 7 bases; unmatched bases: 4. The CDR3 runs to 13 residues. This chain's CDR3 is CASSWTGGREQYF. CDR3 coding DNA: TGCGCCAGCAGCTGGACAGGGGGACGGGAGCAGTACTTC.

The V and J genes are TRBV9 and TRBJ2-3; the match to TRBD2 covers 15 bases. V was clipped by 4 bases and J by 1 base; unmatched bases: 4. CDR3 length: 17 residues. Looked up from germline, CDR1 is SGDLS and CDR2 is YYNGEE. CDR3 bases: TGTGCCAGCAGCCTGCGGACTAGCGGGAGGGGCACAGATACGCAGTATTTT. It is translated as CASSLRTSGRGTDTQYF.

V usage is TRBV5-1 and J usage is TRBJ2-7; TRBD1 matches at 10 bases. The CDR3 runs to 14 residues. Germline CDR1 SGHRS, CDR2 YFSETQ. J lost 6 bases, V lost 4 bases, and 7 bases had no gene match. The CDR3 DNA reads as TGCGCCAGCAGCCCGGACAGGGGGGGTACCGAGCAGTACTTC. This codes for CASSPDRGGTEQYF.

Written as DNA, the CDR3 is TGTGCCAGCAGTGAAAGGGGACAGGGGTTCCGCAATGAGCAGTTCTTC. It translates to CASSERGQGFRNEQFF. This sequence joins TRBV2 and TRBJ2-1; TRBD1 matches at 10 bases. Per germline, CDR1 SNHLY and CDR2 FYNNEI. There are 16 residues in the CDR3. Trimming at V came to 2 bases and at J to 6 bases, leaving 7 bases not matched to a gene.

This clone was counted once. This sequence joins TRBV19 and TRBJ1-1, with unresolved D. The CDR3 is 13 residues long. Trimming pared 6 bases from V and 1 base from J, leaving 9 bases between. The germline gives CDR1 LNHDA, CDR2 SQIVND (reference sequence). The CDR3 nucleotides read TGTGCCAGTAGCCCCCCACAGAACACTGAAGCTTTCTTT. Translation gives CASSPPQNTEAFF.

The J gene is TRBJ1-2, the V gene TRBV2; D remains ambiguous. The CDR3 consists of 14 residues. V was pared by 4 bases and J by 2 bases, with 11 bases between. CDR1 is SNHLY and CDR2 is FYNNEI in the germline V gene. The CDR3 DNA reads TGTGCCAGCAGTGTGGCGGGCAGAAACTATGGCTACACCTTC. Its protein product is CASSVAGRNYGYTF.

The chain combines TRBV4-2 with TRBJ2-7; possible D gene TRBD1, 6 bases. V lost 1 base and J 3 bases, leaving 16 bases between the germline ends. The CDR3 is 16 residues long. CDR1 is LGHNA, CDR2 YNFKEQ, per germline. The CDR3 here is CASSQARDRSYYEQYF. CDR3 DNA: TGTGCCAGCAGCCAAGCCCGAGACAGGTCCTACTACGAGCAGTACTTC.

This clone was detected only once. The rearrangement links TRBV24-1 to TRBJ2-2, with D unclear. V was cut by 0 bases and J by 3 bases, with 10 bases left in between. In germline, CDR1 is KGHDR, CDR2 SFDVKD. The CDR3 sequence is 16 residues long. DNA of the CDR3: TGTGCCACCAGTGATTTGAACCCTGGGGACACCGGGGAGCTGTTTTTT. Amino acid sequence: CATSDLNPGDTGELFF.

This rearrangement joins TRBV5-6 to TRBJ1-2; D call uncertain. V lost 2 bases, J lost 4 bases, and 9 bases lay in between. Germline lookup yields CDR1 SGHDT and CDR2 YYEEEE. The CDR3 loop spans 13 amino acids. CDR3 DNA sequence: TGTGCCAGCAGCTTTCAGGTAGCCTATGGCTACACCTTC. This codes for CASSFQVAYGYTF.

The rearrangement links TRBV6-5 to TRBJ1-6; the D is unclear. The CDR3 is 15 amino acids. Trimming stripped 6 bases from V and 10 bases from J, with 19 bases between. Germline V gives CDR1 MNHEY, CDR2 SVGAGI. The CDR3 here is CASRRDGDGYSPLHF. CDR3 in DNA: TGTGCCAGCAGGAGGGATGGGGATGGATACTCACCCCTCCACTTT.

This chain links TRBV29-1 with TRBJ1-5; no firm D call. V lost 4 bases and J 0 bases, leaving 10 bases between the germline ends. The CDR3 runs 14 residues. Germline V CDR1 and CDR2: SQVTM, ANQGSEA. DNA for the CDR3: TGCAGCGTTGCTACAGAAAATAGCAATCAGCCCCAGCATTTT. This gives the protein CSVATENSNQPQHF.

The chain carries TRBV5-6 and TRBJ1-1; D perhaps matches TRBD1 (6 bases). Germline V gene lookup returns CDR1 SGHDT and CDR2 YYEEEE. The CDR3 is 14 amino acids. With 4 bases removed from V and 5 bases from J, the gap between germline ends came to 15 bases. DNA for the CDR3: TGTGCCAGCAGCGGTCCGGGGGCGTGGACTGAAGCTTTCTTT. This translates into CASSGPGAWTEAFF. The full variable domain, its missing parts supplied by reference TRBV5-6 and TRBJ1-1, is DAGVTQSPTHLIKTRGQQVTLRCSPKSGHDTVSWYQQALGQGPQFIFQYYEEEERQRGNFPDRFSGHQFPNYSSELNVNALLLGDSALYLCASSGPGAWTEAFFGQGTRLTVV.

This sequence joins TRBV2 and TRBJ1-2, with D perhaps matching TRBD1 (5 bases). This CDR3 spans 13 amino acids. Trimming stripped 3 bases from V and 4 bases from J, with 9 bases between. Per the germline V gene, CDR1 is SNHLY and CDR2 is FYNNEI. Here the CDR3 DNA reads TGTGCCAGCAGTGAGAGGGACGGCTATGGCTACACCTTC. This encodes CASSERDGYGYTF. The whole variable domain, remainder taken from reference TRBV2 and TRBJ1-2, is EPEVTQTPSHQVTQMGQEVILRCVPISNHLYFYWYRQILGQKVEFLVSFYNNEISEKSEIFDDQFSVERPDGSNFTLKIRSTKLEDSAMYFCASSERDGYGYTFGSGTRLTVV.

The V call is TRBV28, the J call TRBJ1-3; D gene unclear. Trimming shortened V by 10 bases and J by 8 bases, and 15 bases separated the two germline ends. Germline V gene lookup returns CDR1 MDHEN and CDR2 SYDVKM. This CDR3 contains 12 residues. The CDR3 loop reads CAIPGWVYTIYF. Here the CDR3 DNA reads TGTGCCATCCCGGGGTGGGTCTACACCATATATTTT. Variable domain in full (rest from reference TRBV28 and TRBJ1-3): DVKVTQSSRYLVKRTGEKVFLECVQDMDHENMFWYRQDPGLGLRLIYFSYDVKMKEKGDIPEGYSVSREKKERFSLILESASTNQTSMYLCAIPGWVYTIYFGEGSWLTVV.

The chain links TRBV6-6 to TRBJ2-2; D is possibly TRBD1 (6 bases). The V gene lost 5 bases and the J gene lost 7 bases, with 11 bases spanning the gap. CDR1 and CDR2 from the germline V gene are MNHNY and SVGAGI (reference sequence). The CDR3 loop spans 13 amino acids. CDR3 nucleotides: TGTGCCAGCAGTGACCAGGGGATCGGGGAGCTGTTTTTT. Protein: CASSDQGIGELFF.

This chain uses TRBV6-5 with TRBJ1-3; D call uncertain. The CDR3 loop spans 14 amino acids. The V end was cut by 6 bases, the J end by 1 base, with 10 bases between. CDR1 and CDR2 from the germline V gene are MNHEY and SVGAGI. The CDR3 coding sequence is TGTGCCAGCAGATCCCAGGCTTCTGGAAACACCATATATTTT. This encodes CASRSQASGNTIYF.

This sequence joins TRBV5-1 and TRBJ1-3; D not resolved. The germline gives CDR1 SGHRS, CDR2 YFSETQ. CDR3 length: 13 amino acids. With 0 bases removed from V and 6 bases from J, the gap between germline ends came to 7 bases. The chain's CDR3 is CASSLDRENTIYF. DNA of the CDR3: TGCGCCAGCAGCTTGGATAGGGAAAACACCATATATTTT.